A single sample gave rise to the 25 T cell receptor beta chains below, sequenced in a study of blood T cell repertoires in COVID-19. Libraries were prepared by immunoSEQ multiplex PCR; TCRdb keeps only in-frame clonotypes and omits some of them. The sample consists of about 250,000 clones, approximately 90% of them appearing once. Input material: peripheral blood. The receptor set was obtained from a man younger than 30 with active or convalescent COVID-19.

The chain recombines TRBV9 with TRBJ2-3, with D unclear. V was clipped by 4 bases and J by 2 bases, with 8 bases between them. Germline CDR1 is SGDLS and CDR2 is YYNGEE. The CDR3 runs 13 residues. CDR3 sequence reads: CASSTLITDTQYF. As DNA, the CDR3 is TGTGCCAGCAGCACTCTTATCACAGATACGCAGTATTTT.

The chain carries TRBV6-5 and TRBJ1-5; D remains ambiguous. V was clipped by 0 bases and J by 5 bases, with 11 bases between them. CDR3 length equals 15 residues. Germline assignment: CDR1 MNHEY and CDR2 SVGAGI. CDR3 nucleotide sequence: TGTGCCAGCAGTTACTCAGCCAGGCAGGATCAGCCCCAGCATTTT. Translating gives CASSYSARQDQPQHF.

This rearrangement joins TRBV5-1 to TRBJ1-6; D remains ambiguous. The CDR3 contains 15 residues. The germline V and J ends were trimmed by 1 base and 7 bases, with 12 bases remaining between them. CDR1 and CDR2 from the germline V gene are SGHRS and YFSETQ. The CDR3 sequence: CASSLLQNLNSPLHF. In DNA, the CDR3 is TGCGCCAGCAGCTTGTTACAGAACCTGAATTCACCCCTCCACTTT.

The chain recombines TRBV15 with TRBJ1-2; D unresolved. Trimming stripped 0 bases from V and 7 bases from J, with 9 bases between. This CDR3 spans 13 amino acids. Per germline, CDR1 LNHNV and CDR2 YYDKDF (reference sequence). The CDR3 DNA reads TGTGCCACCAGCAGAGAGGTCGGGGTTGGCTACACCTTC. Its translation: CATSREVGVGYTF.

The chain employs TRBV4-1 and TRBJ1-5; TRBD1 is a possible D gene (5 bases). The CDR3 spans 14 residues. CDR1 is MGHRA, CDR2 YSYEKL, per germline. Trimming pared 4 bases from V and 1 base from J, leaving 8 bases between. The CDR3, as DNA: TGCGCCAGCAGCCTGGAGGGGAGCAATCAGCCCCAGCATTTT. Its translation is CASSLEGSNQPQHF.

V gene TRBV6-4 combines with J gene TRBJ1-6; TRBD1 matches 10 bases. Losses at the gene ends were 6 bases for V and 5 bases for J; bases not matched to a gene: 4. Germline values: CDR1 MRHNA, CDR2 SNTAGT. The CDR3 has 15 residues. The CDR3 loop reads CASRTGQGDNSPLHF. The CDR3 nucleotides are TGTGCCAGCAGGACAGGACAGGGGGATAATTCACCCCTCCACTTT.

Only a few counts were recorded for this clone. The gene calls are TRBV4-3 and TRBJ1-6, with D perhaps TRBD1 (5 bases). Trimming stripped 1 base from V and 8 bases from J, with 12 bases between. This CDR3 is built from 15 residues. Germline CDR1 and CDR2: LGHNA and YSLEER. The CDR3 loop is CASSQGQLDYSPLHF. The CDR3 nucleotides read TGCGCCAGCAGCCAAGGACAGTTAGACTATTCACCCCTCCACTTT.

The genes are TRBV7-9 and TRBJ2-1; 12 bases map to TRBD2. CDR1 is SEHNR and CDR2 is FQNEAQ in the germline V gene (reference sequence). The V segment lost 1 base and the J segment 8 bases; nucleotides outside the gene matches: 3. This CDR3 is 15 amino acids long. Here the CDR3 DNA reads TGTGCCAGCAGCTTAGGTGCTAGCGGGGGGGATGAGCAGTTCTTC. It is translated as CASSLGASGGDEQFF. Supplemented by reference TRBV7-9 and TRBJ2-1, the full variable domain reads DTGVSQNPRHKITKRGQNVTFRCDPISEHNRLYWYRQTLGQGPEFLTYFQNEAQLEKSRLLSDRFSAERPKGSFSTLEIQRTEQGDSAMYLCASSLGASGGDEQFFGPGTRLTVL.

The CDR3 here is CASSRDIGQPQHF. CDR3 nucleotides: TGTGCCAGCAGCAGGGACATCGGGCAGCCCCAGCATTTT. The chain uses TRBV6-2 or TRBV6-3 and TRBJ1-5, with D perhaps TRBD1 (6 bases). The V end was cut by 6 bases, the J end by 7 bases, with 13 bases between. Germline assignment: CDR1 MNHEY and CDR2 SVGEGT. The CDR3 extends over 13 amino acids.

The chain joins TRBV6-5 to TRBJ2-1; 8 bases fit TRBD1. In germline, CDR1 is MNHEY, CDR2 SVGAGI. CDR3 size: 13 residues. V lost 6 bases to trimming and J lost 6 bases; unmatched junction nucleotides: 4. This CDR3 reads CASRTGAINEQFF. The CDR3 DNA is TGTGCCAGCAGGACAGGGGCCATCAATGAGCAGTTCTTC.

The chain employs TRBV6-1 and TRBJ2-1; a possible D gene is TRBD2 (6 bases). The germline CDR1 and CDR2 sequences are MNHNS and SASEGT. Between the trimmed V and J ends, which lost 0 bases and 9 bases, there was a span of 15 bases. The CDR3 spans 15 residues. CDR3 coding DNA: TGTGCCAGCAGTGAAGCCCTAGCCGGGGGACCTGAGCAGTTCTTC. This gives the protein CASSEALAGGPEQFF.

The chain recombines TRBV5-6 with TRBJ2-3, with 8 bases matching TRBD1. Germline CDR1 and CDR2: SGHDT and YYEEEE. CDR3 length: 14 amino acids. Trimming cost V 7 bases and J 4 bases; bases outside gene matches: 8. As DNA, the CDR3 is TGTGCCAGCTCCACGGACAGGGAGGCAGATACGCAGTATTTT. Its translation: CASSTDREADTQYF.

V gene TRBV7-2 combines with J gene TRBJ2-5; 7 bases match TRBD2. CDR3 length: 15 residues. Germline CDR1 is SGHTA and CDR2 is FQGNSA. The V and J ends lost 5 bases and 5 bases, in that order; junction bases with no gene match: 11. CDR3: CASSPRGGLGETQYF. As DNA, the CDR3 is TGTGCCAGCAGCCCCCGGGGTGGACTAGGGGAGACCCAGTACTTC.

CDR3 protein: CSVDLAGTDTQYF. DNA for the CDR3: TGCAGCGTTGATCTAGCGGGCACAGATACGCAGTATTTT. The V and J genes are TRBV29-1 and TRBJ2-3, with TRBD2 identical over 7 bases. This CDR3 has 13 residues. Germline CDR1 is SQVTM and CDR2 is ANQGSEA. V lost 3 bases, J lost 1 base, and 1 base stayed unmatched.

This chain connects TRBV6-4 to TRBJ1-2; D remains ambiguous. From germline, CDR1 is MRHNA and CDR2 SNTAGT. The CDR3 contains 14 residues. With 2 bases removed from V and 4 bases from J, the gap between germline ends came to 11 bases. The CDR3: CASSDPSSLYGYTF. In DNA, the CDR3 is TGTGCCAGCAGTGACCCTTCTTCCCTCTATGGCTACACCTTC.

The chain joins TRBV10-3 to TRBJ1-6; D might be TRBD1 (5 bases). This CDR3 region has 13 residues. The V gene's germline CDR1 is ENHRY and CDR2 SYGVKD. Trimming left V 6 bases short and J 5 bases short, with 8 bases between. CDR3 sequence: CAIRRQNNSPLHF. The CDR3 nucleotides are TGTGCCATCAGACGACAGAATAATTCACCCCTCCACTTT.

J is TRBJ1-1 and V is TRBV19; D is unclear. This CDR3 contains 15 residues. Germline CDR1 is LNHDA and CDR2 is SQIVND (reference sequence). Trimming left V 7 bases short and J 3 bases short, with 18 bases between. The CDR3 sequence is CASTPSGGRDTEAFF. The CDR3 DNA sequence: TGTGCCAGTACCCCGTCGGGCGGGAGGGACACTGAAGCTTTCTTT. The full variable domain, rest sourced from reference TRBV19 and TRBJ1-1, is DGGITQSPKYLFRKEGQNVTLSCEQNLNHDAMYWYRQDPGQGLRLIYYSQIVNDFQKGDIAEGYSVSREKKESFPLTVTSAQKNPTAFYLCASTPSGGRDTEAFFGQGTRLTVV.

This chain links TRBV5-1 with TRBJ1-1; 9 positions agree with TRBD1. This CDR3 contains 16 residues. V lost 4 bases to trimming and J lost 2 bases; unmatched junction nucleotides: 9. Germline V gene sequence: CDR1 SGHRS, CDR2 YFSETQ. Written as DNA, the CDR3 is TGCGCCAGCAGCCGGGACAGGGTTATGGGAAACACTGAAGCTTTCTTT. Translation: CASSRDRVMGNTEAFF.

The J gene is TRBJ2-3, the V gene TRBV7-6; 12 bases are shared with TRBD2. This CDR3 is built from 17 residues. V trimming: 5 bases; J trimming: 4 bases; junction bases outside the gene matches: 10. Germline V gene sequence: CDR1 SGHVS, CDR2 FNYEAQ. The CDR3 coding sequence is TGTGCCAGCAGCCCTCGACTAGCGGGAGAGGTCGCAGATACGCAGTATTTT. It specifies CASSPRLAGEVADTQYF. Complete variable domain (other parts from reference TRBV7-6 and TRBJ2-3): GAGVSQSPRYKVTKRGQDVALRCDPISGHVSLYWYRQALGQGPEFLTYFNYEAQQDKSGLPNDRFSAERPEGSISTLTIQRTEQRDSAMYRCASSPRLAGEVADTQYFGPGTRLTVL.

This chain joins TRBV18 and TRBJ2-7, with 7 bases fitting TRBD2. Germline V gene lookup returns CDR1 KGHSH and CDR2 LQKENI. This CDR3 is 16 amino acids long. V lost 6 bases to trimming and J lost 3 bases; unmatched junction nucleotides: 14. The DNA of the CDR3 is TGTGCCAGCTCTCCTTTTACCGCTAGCGGAAGCTACGAGCAGTACTTC. It specifies CASSPFTASGSYEQYF.

This chain links TRBV10-3 with TRBJ1-4; 9 bases align to TRBD1. The germline CDR1 and CDR2 sequences are ENHRY and SYGVKD. The CDR3 totals 14 residues. V lost 2 bases to trimming and J lost 8 bases; unmatched junction nucleotides: 3. CDR3 nucleotides: TGTGCCATCAGTGAGACAGGGGGCGGGGAAAAACTGTTTTTT. As protein: CAISETGGGEKLFF.

This sequence joins TRBV6-5 and TRBJ2-2; D is possibly TRBD2 (5 bases). CDR1 and CDR2 (germline): MNHEY, SVGAGI. There are 12 residues in the CDR3. Trimming cost V 5 bases and J 7 bases, with 8 bases left between them. The CDR3 here is CASSPGLGELFF. The CDR3 bases are TGTGCCAGCAGTCCCGGACTCGGGGAGCTGTTTTTT.

Only a few counts were recorded for this clone. V gene TRBV24-1 combines with J gene TRBJ2-5; D remains ambiguous. Trimming removed 0 bases at V and 3 bases at J, with 4 bases between. Per the germline V gene, CDR1 is KGHDR and CDR2 is SFDVKD. This CDR3 spans 13 amino acids. CDR3 residues: CATSDLQEETQYF. CDR3 DNA: TGTGCCACCAGTGATTTGCAGGAAGAGACCCAGTACTTC.

The chain recombines TRBV7-9 with TRBJ2-1; D might be TRBD1 (5 bases). Germline V gives CDR1 SEHNR, CDR2 FQNEAQ (reference sequence). CDR3 length: 12 residues. With 5 bases removed from V and 6 bases from J, the gap between germline ends came to 8 bases. CDR3 sequence (DNA): TGTGCCAGCAGCATCGACAGCAATGAGCAGTTCTTC. This encodes CASSIDSNEQFF.

The V and J genes are TRBV28 and TRBJ2-7; 7 positions agree with TRBD2. CDR1 is MDHEN, CDR2 SYDVKM, per germline. J lost 0 bases, V lost 2 bases, and 4 bases had no gene match. CDR3 length: 15 residues. DNA for the CDR3: TGTGCCAGCAGTTTACCCCGCGGGAGCTCCTACGAGCAGTACTTC. It is translated as CASSLPRGSSYEQYF.